The entry that follows covers one TCR beta chain sequence. Its antigen target is currently unknown. No per-base quality is available; no much larger clone lies one base away. The data belong to a study of control samples from healthy donors and cancer patients (dated by TCRdb to the early 2020s). Preparation of the library involved the immunoSEQ multiplex PCR assay. In its TCRdb copy, this immuneACCESS table keeps in-frame sequences only and misses some clones. Where compared with another copy, unresolved V genes explain less than half of these, and the others have no known cause. The sample has roughly 47,000 clones on record, more than 75% of them singletons. Jointly, the top ten make up roughly 10% of the sample. The source of this sequence is a woman between 55 and 75 years old with lung cancer. Source material: PBMCs.

Here the CDR3 is given as CASSLEVFQGTTGELFF. The nucleotide sequence is TGTGCCAGCAGCTTGGAAGTATTTCAGGGAACCACCGGGGAGCTGTTTTTT. The rearrangement joined TRBV5-5 to TRBJ2-2; the D gene is perhaps TRBD1, from 5 matching bases. The CDR3 has 17 amino acids, counting the end cysteine and phenylalanine. Left in the record is the CDR3 DNA by itself, 51 bases read in frame from the first base. In the germline V gene (reference sequence), CDR1 corresponds to SGHKS and CDR2 to YYEKEE. V and J are truncated by 0 bases and 4 bases respectively, leaving an intervening sequence of 16 bases.